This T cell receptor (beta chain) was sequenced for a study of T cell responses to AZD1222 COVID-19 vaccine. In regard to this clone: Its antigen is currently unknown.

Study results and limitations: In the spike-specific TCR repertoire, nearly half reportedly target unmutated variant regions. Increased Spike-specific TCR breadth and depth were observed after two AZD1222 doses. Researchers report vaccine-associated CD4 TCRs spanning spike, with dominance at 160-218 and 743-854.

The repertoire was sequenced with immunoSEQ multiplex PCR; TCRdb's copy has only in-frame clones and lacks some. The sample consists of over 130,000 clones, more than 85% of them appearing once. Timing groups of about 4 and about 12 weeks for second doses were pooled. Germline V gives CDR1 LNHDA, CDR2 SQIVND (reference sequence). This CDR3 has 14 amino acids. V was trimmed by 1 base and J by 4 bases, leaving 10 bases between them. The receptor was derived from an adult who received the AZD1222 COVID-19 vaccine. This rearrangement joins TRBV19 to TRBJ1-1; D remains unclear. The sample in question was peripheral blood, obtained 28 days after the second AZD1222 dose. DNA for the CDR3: TGTGCCAGTAGTATAGGTGGAGGACTCACTGAAGCTTTCTTT. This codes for CASSIGGGLTEAFF. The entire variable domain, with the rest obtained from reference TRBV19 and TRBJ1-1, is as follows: DGGITQSPKYLFRKEGQNVTLSCEQNLNHDAMYWYRQDPGQGLRLIYYSQIVNDFQKGDIAEGYSVSREKKESFPLTVTSAQKNPTAFYLCASSIGGGLTEAFFGQGTRLTVV.